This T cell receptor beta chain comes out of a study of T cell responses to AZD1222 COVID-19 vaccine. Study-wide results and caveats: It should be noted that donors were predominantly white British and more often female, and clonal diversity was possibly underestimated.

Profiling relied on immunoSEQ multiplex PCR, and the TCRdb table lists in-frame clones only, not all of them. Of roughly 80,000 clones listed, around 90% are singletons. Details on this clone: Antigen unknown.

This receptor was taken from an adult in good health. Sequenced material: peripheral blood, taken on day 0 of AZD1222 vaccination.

CDR3 DNA: TGTGCCATCAGTGAGTCGGGACAGGGGGCGGTTCTCCTCCACTTT. Translation: CAISESGQGAVLLHF. The chain combines TRBV10-3 with TRBJ1-6; 12 bases agree with TRBD1. This CDR3 is 15 amino acids long. The germline CDR1 and CDR2 sequences are ENHRY and SYGVKD. The V and J ends lost 0 bases and 15 bases, in that order; junction bases with no gene match: 6.